The 4 T cell receptor beta chains below come from one sample, sequenced in a study of blood T cell repertoires in COVID-19 (dated by TCRdb to between 2020 and 2021). Library prep was done by the immunoSEQ multiplex PCR assay. Sourced from immuneACCESS, this table was stored by TCRdb with only in-frame sequences that have V and J called. A share of the clones is absent; for the studies checked, an unresolved V gene accounts for under half, and the remainder has no known explanation. The sample table records some 120,000 clones; about 86% of these occur just once. The ten largest clones represent 3.5% to 4.5% of the sample. Sequencing was performed on peripheral blood. These receptor sequences come from a woman aged 45-59 years with acute or convalescent COVID-19.

This chain connects TRBV7-3 to TRBJ2-2; 9 nucleotides align to TRBD1. Germline V gene sequence: CDR1 SGHTA, CDR2 FQGTGA. The trim removed 5 bases at V and 2 bases at J, leaving 3 bases unmatched. This CDR3 is 15 amino acids long. The CDR3 coding sequence is TGTGCCAGCAGCCAGGGACAGGGAAACACCGGGGAGCTGTTTTTT. This gives the protein CASSQGQGNTGELFF.

The chain is built from TRBV29-1 and TRBJ2-1, with D unresolved. Per the germline V gene, CDR1 is SQVTM and CDR2 is ANQGSEA. V gave up 3 bases and J gave up 0 bases, with 9 bases separating them. There are 14 residues in the CDR3. The chain's CDR3 is CSVEPFSSYNEQFF. In nucleotides, the CDR3 is TGCAGCGTTGAGCCCTTTAGCTCCTACAATGAGCAGTTCTTC.

This chain joins TRBV28 and TRBJ1-1; 10 bases fit TRBD1. V gave up 7 bases and J gave up 6 bases; unmatched junction bases: 8. This CDR3 has 14 residues. The V gene's germline CDR1 is MDHEN and CDR2 SYDVKM. The DNA of the CDR3 is TGTGCCAGCACCCAGGACAGGGGGTTCCCTGAAGCTTTCTTT. This sequence encodes CASTQDRGFPEAFF. Supplemented by reference TRBV28 and TRBJ1-1, the full variable domain reads DVKVTQSSRYLVKRTGEKVFLECVQDMDHENMFWYRQDPGLGLRLIYFSYDVKMKEKGDIPEGYSVSREKKERFSLILESASTNQTSMYLCASTQDRGFPEAFFGQGTRLTVV.

This clone occurred a few times. The chain couples TRBV5-6 to TRBJ1-1; 7 bases map to TRBD1. J was trimmed by 5 bases and V by 0 bases; bases with no gene match: 13. CDR1 is SGHDT, CDR2 YYEEEE, per germline. The CDR3 length is 17 residues. CDR3 nucleotides: TGTGCCAGCAGCTTGGCCCGGTACCGGGACAGAGGGACTGAAGCTTTCTTT. Translation gives CASSLARYRDRGTEAFF. Full variable domain (outside the CDR3, taken from reference TRBV5-6 and TRBJ1-1): DAGVTQSPTHLIKTRGQQVTLRCSPKSGHDTVSWYQQALGQGPQFIFQYYEEEERQRGNFPDRFSGHQFPNYSSELNVNALLLGDSALYLCASSLARYRDRGTEAFFGQGTRLTVV.